This passage covers 32 T cell receptor beta chains from one sample sequenced in a study of cytomegalovirus exposure and HLA in healthy donors. PCR involved 60 Vbeta and 13 Jbeta primers. Assay used: immunoSEQ multiplex PCR; TCRdb lists only in-frame clones, some missing. The sample has about 180,000 clones, about 77% seen once; the top ten hold 2% to 3%. The sequenced sample consisted of PBMCs. The receptors derive from a woman younger than 45 in good health and CMV-seropositive.

Comment on this clone: An end of the junction differs from the germline gene, which may be a read error. The gene calls are TRBV7-9 and TRBJ1-4; 9 positions match TRBD1. The CDR3 totals 14 residues. Germline CDR1 reads SEHNR; CDR2 reads FQNEAQ (reference sequence). Here the CDR3 reads CSSSRRDRDEKLFF. The CDR3 DNA follows: TGTTCCAGCAGCCGCCGGGACAGGGATGAAAAACTGTTTTTT.

This clone was observed a few times. In DNA form, the CDR3 reads TGTGCCAGCAGTCCGTCCTCTAGCAATCAGCCCCAGCATTTT. It translates to CASSPSSSNQPQHF. The chain has TRBV28 and TRBJ1-5; no clear D. Trimming took off 5 bases at V and 0 bases at J, with 8 bases between the two ends. CDR3 length: 14 amino acids. In germline, CDR1 is MDHEN, CDR2 SYDVKM.

CDR3 region: CASSPWGETYNEQFF. The CDR3 DNA reads as TGTGCCAGCAGCCCCTGGGGGGAAACCTACAATGAGCAGTTCTTC. The rearrangement uses TRBV6-6 and TRBJ2-1; TRBD2 might be the D (6 bases). Trimming left V 6 bases short and J 2 bases short, with 14 bases between. Germline CDR1 and CDR2: MNHNY and SVGAGI (reference sequence). The CDR3 loop spans 15 amino acids.

A single count supports this clone. The rearrangement uses TRBV7-2 and TRBJ1-2, with TRBD1 as a possible D gene (5 bases). The CDR3 has 15 residues. The ends were cut back, 7 bases at V and 0 bases at J, with 15 bases in the middle. Germline CDR1 is SGHTA and CDR2 is FQGNSA. This CDR3 is CASTRGGVANYGYTF. In DNA, the CDR3 is TGTGCCAGCACCCGCGGGGGGGTAGCTAACTATGGCTACACCTTC. The full variable domain, completed using reference TRBV7-2 and TRBJ1-2, is GAGVSQSPSNKVTEKGKDVELRCDPISGHTALYWYRQSLGQGLEFLIYFQGNSAPDKSGLPSDRFSAERTGGSVSTLTIQRTQQEDSAVYLCASTRGGVANYGYTFGSGTRLTVV.

The chain combines TRBV11-2 with TRBJ2-7; 9 bases map to TRBD1. V lost 5 bases, J lost 9 bases, and 8 bases stayed unmatched. The CDR3 runs to 13 residues. From germline, CDR1 is SGHAT and CDR2 FQNNGV. The DNA for the CDR3 is TGTGCCAGCAGCCGCAGGGACAGGGACCCGCAGTACTTC. Translation: CASSRRDRDPQYF.

The genes are TRBV5-4 and TRBJ2-7; TRBD1 matches at 8 bases. Germline V gene data show CDR1 as SGHNT and CDR2 as YYREEE (reference sequence). This CDR3 is built from 16 residues. After removal of 0 bases from V and 1 base from J, the junction contained 6 bases not matched to a gene. DNA for the CDR3: TGTGCCAGCAGCTTGGTAAGGGGACAGGTTTCCTACGAGCAGTACTTC. Protein: CASSLVRGQVSYEQYF.

This rearrangement joins TRBV27 to TRBJ2-7; 7 nucleotides match TRBD2. V was pared by 3 bases and J by 2 bases, with 4 bases of the junction left unmatched. Germline lookup yields CDR1 MNHEY and CDR2 SMNVEV (reference sequence). The CDR3 covers 14 residues. The CDR3 reads CASSFEGGPYEQYF. As DNA, the CDR3 is TGTGCCAGCAGTTTTGAGGGAGGGCCCTACGAGCAGTACTTC.

This clone has just one count. The gene calls are TRBV28 and TRBJ1-2; maybe TRBD1 (5 bases). This CDR3 has 13 residues. Germline V gene lookup returns CDR1 MDHEN and CDR2 SYDVKM. V gave up 2 bases and J gave up 8 bases, with 12 bases separating them. The CDR3 nucleotides are TGTGCCAGCAGTTTAGAAGCGGGGGGAGGCTACACCTTC. This gives the protein CASSLEAGGGYTF.

The V and J genes are TRBV7-2 and TRBJ2-1; 14 bases map to TRBD2. Per the germline V gene, CDR1 is SGHTA and CDR2 is FQGNSA. The CDR3 loop spans 17 amino acids. J gave up 9 bases and V 3 bases, and 10 bases lay outside the gene matches. The CDR3 sequence is CASSLTSGGVINGEQFF. The CDR3, as DNA: TGTGCCAGCAGCTTGACTAGCGGGGGGGTAATAAACGGTGAGCAGTTCTTC. The complete variable domain, with remaining parts taken from reference TRBV7-2 and TRBJ2-1, reads GAGVSQSPSNKVTEKGKDVELRCDPISGHTALYWYRQSLGQGLEFLIYFQGNSAPDKSGLPSDRFSAERTGGSVSTLTIQRTQQEDSAVYLCASSLTSGGVINGEQFFGPGTRLTVL.

This clone was seen at least ten times. The rearrangement links TRBV6-5 to TRBJ2-7; maybe TRBD2 (6 bases). Trimming shortened V by 11 bases and J by 0 bases, and 14 bases separated the two germline ends. CDR1 MNHEY and CDR2 SVGAGI come from the germline V gene. This CDR3 is 13 amino acids long. CDR3 nucleotide sequence: TGTGCCCTGGGTGCGGGGAACTCCTACGAGCAGTACTTC. Its protein is CALGAGNSYEQYF.

The chain is built from TRBV11-2 and TRBJ2-7; 11 bases map to TRBD2. Unmatched junction bases numbered 7, after V lost 3 bases and J lost 0 bases. CDR3 length equals 17 residues. Germline CDR1 reads SGHAT; CDR2 reads FQNNGV. CDR3 sequence: CASSLPSGGYSSYEQYF. The CDR3 DNA reads as TGTGCCAGCAGCTTGCCTAGCGGGGGGTACAGCTCCTACGAGCAGTACTTC.

The chain couples TRBV11-2 to TRBJ1-4; TRBD1 is a possible D gene (6 bases). This CDR3 region has 16 residues. Germline lookup yields CDR1 SGHAT and CDR2 FQNNGV. The V and J ends lost 1 base and 7 bases respectively, with 16 bases between them. CDR3 region: CASSLGSGGGSEKLFF. The CDR3, as DNA: TGTGCCAGCAGCTTAGGTTCGGGGGGCGGAAGTGAAAAACTGTTTTTT.

This clone was detected a few times. V gene TRBV2 combines with J gene TRBJ2-7, with a tentative D call TRBD2 (5 bases). Trimming took off 7 bases at V and 3 bases at J, with 10 bases between the two ends. The CDR3 contains 12 residues. Germline values: CDR1 SNHLY, CDR2 FYNNEI. The CDR3 sequence: CASNRGNYEQYF. DNA of the CDR3: TGTGCCAGCAATCGGGGAAACTACGAGCAGTACTTC.

This sequence joins TRBV4-1 and TRBJ2-3, with D perhaps matching TRBD2 (7 bases). The CDR3 loop spans 20 amino acids. Germline V gives CDR1 MGHRA, CDR2 YSYEKL. Trimming left V 0 bases short and J 2 bases short, with 24 bases between. The CDR3 sequence: CASSQDPPVSAGTHTDTQYF. CDR3 sequence (DNA): TGCGCCAGCAGCCAAGATCCGCCGGTTTCAGCGGGGACACACACAGATACGCAGTATTTT.

This clone was observed once. The CDR3 region is CASSESRTRSSYEQYF. The CDR3 region has the DNA TGCGCCAGCAGTGAGTCCCGGACTCGGAGCTCCTACGAGCAGTACTTC. V gene TRBV10-2 combines with J gene TRBJ2-7, with D tentatively TRBD2 (5 bases). CDR1 and CDR2 from the germline V gene are WSHSY and SAAADI. CDR3 length equals 16 residues. Trimming removed 0 bases from V and 0 bases from J, with 12 bases in between.

This chain links TRBV5-1 with TRBJ2-3; TRBD2 agrees at 9 bases. V lost 7 bases and J lost 5; bases outside the gene matches: 11. The V gene's germline CDR1 is SGHRS and CDR2 YFSETQ. This CDR3 comprises 15 residues. CDR3 bases: TGCGCCAGCGCCAGGGGCGGGGGGGCTTTAGATACGCAGTATTTT. This translates into CASARGGGALDTQYF.

The chain links TRBV5-6 to TRBJ2-7, with no clear D. V lost 0 bases to trimming and J lost 5 bases, with 9 bases between them. Germline values: CDR1 SGHDT, CDR2 YYEEEE. The length of the CDR3 is 13 residues. Here the CDR3 DNA reads TGTGCCAGCAGCTTGGGTAGTACCCACGAGCAGTACTTC. It codes for CASSLGSTHEQYF.

This clone was counted a few times. This chain uses TRBV5-4 with TRBJ2-2; D uncertain. With 9 bases removed from V and 1 base from J, the gap between germline ends came to 7 bases. Germline lookup yields CDR1 SGHNT and CDR2 YYREEE (reference sequence). This CDR3 contains 12 residues. CDR3 amino acids: CATYRNTGELFF. CDR3 bases: TGTGCCACCTATCGGAACACCGGGGAGCTGTTTTTT.

The chain links TRBV4-3 to TRBJ1-2, with 9 nucleotides matching TRBD1. Germline V lookup: CDR1 LGHNA, CDR2 YSLEER. V was clipped by 0 bases and J by 6 bases; unmatched bases: 8. This CDR3 is 16 amino acids long. This CDR3 reads CASSQEFPGQGNGYTF. As DNA, the CDR3 is TGCGCCAGCAGCCAAGAATTTCCGGGACAGGGAAATGGCTACACCTTC.

V usage is TRBV19 and J usage is TRBJ1-5; D is possibly TRBD1 (5 bases). Deletions cut 5 bases from V and 2 bases from J, with 10 bases between. The CDR3 is 14 residues long. Germline assignment: CDR1 LNHDA and CDR2 SQIVND (reference sequence). Written as DNA, the CDR3 is TGTGCCAGTAGTCGACAGCCTCGCAATCAGCCCCAGCATTTT. Translating it yields CASSRQPRNQPQHF.

This chain uses TRBV28 with TRBJ1-2, with a tentative D call TRBD1 (5 bases). CDR1 and CDR2 (germline): MDHEN, SYDVKM. Between the trimmed V and J ends, which lost 6 bases and 3 bases, there was a span of 17 bases. This CDR3 has 15 amino acids. The CDR3 sequence is CASSLGGGRHYGYTF. The DNA for the CDR3 is TGTGCCAGCAGCCTCGGGGGGGGGAGGCACTATGGCTACACCTTC.

This clone was counted once. This chain joins TRBV6-1 and TRBJ1-3; a possible D gene is TRBD1 (5 bases). The CDR3 runs to 15 residues. Germline V gene data show CDR1 as MNHNS and CDR2 as SASEGT. Trimming took 1 base from V and 0 from J, leaving 7 bases between them. The CDR3 sequence: CASSEGQGSGNTIYF. The CDR3 region has the DNA TGTGCCAGCAGTGAAGGGCAGGGCTCTGGAAACACCATATATTTT.

The chain is built from TRBV29-1 and TRBJ1-3, with D hard to call. This CDR3 comprises 14 residues. V was pared by 4 bases and J by 0 bases, with 10 bases between. The germline V gene encodes CDR1 SQVTM and CDR2 ANQGSEA. The CDR3: CSVAGSNSGNTIYF. The CDR3 nucleotides are TGCAGCGTTGCAGGAAGTAACTCTGGAAACACCATATATTTT.

This chain connects TRBV27 to TRBJ2-5, with TRBD2 identical over 9 bases. V trimming: 2 bases; J trimming: 4 bases; junction bases outside the gene matches: 5. In germline, CDR1 is MNHEY, CDR2 SMNVEV (reference sequence). CDR3 size: 15 residues. CDR3 sequence reads: CASSLKLAGSETQYF. DNA of the CDR3: TGTGCCAGCAGTTTAAAGCTAGCGGGGTCAGAGACCCAGTACTTC.

This clone was detected only a few times. This chain uses TRBV7-9 with TRBJ1-2, with no clear D. Trimming shortened V by 2 bases and J by 4 bases, and 14 bases separated the two germline ends. The CDR3 length is 15 residues. Germline values: CDR1 SEHNR, CDR2 FQNEAQ (reference sequence). CDR3 nucleotide sequence: TGTGCCAGCAGCTTACTGGGCGCAGGAGGCTATGGCTACACCTTC. Residues: CASSLLGAGGYGYTF.

The CDR3 sequence is CASSLRRGSYGYTF. Written as DNA, the CDR3 is TGTGCCAGCAGTTTGCGCAGGGGTAGCTATGGCTACACCTTC. The rearrangement uses TRBV28 and TRBJ1-2; D possibly corresponds to TRBD1 (6 bases). The V and J ends lost 3 bases and 4 bases respectively, with 12 bases between them. CDR1 and CDR2 (germline): MDHEN, SYDVKM. This CDR3 spans 14 amino acids.

The sample holds a few counts of this clone. CDR3 loop: CASSLNRGPSPLHF. Here the CDR3 DNA reads TGTGCCAGCAGCTTGAACAGGGGTCCATCCCCCCTCCACTTT. The chain links TRBV5-4 to TRBJ1-6; 7 nucleotides align to TRBD1. The CDR3 has 14 residues. V trimming: 1 base; J trimming: 13 bases; junction bases outside the gene matches: 8. Germline CDR1 reads SGHNT; CDR2 reads YYREEE (reference sequence).

This chain connects TRBV19 to TRBJ1-5; maybe TRBD1 (5 bases). Trimming cost V 5 bases and J 1 base, with 12 bases left between them. Germline-derived CDR1 and CDR2 are LNHDA and SQIVND (reference sequence). The CDR3 sequence is 15 residues long. CDR3 nucleotides: TGTGCCAGTAGTTTAGCGGCAGGGAGCAATCAGCCCCAGCATTTT. Encoded protein: CASSLAAGSNQPQHF. The full variable domain, rest sourced from reference TRBV19 and TRBJ1-5, is DGGITQSPKYLFRKEGQNVTLSCEQNLNHDAMYWYRQDPGQGLRLIYYSQIVNDFQKGDIAEGYSVSREKKESFPLTVTSAQKNPTAFYLCASSLAAGSNQPQHFGDGTRLSIL.

The rearrangement joins TRBV28 to TRBJ2-2, with D perhaps matching TRBD2 (7 bases). This CDR3 contains 15 residues. V lost 6 bases, J lost 5 bases, and 16 bases lay in between. CDR1 is MDHEN, CDR2 SYDVKM, per germline. This CDR3 is CASRGGPGWTGELFF. CDR3 DNA sequence: TGTGCCAGCAGGGGGGGGCCAGGGTGGACCGGGGAGCTGTTTTTT.

The rearrangement links TRBV2 to TRBJ1-1, with 7 bases aligning to TRBD1. The CDR3 runs to 13 residues. CDR1 and CDR2 from the germline V gene are SNHLY and FYNNEI. With 8 bases clipped from V and 2 bases from J, the junction kept 5 bases outside the gene matches. The CDR3 DNA reads as TGTGCCAGCGGGACAGATCTCAACACTGAAGCTTTCTTT. Its protein is CASGTDLNTEAFF.

The genes are TRBV2 and TRBJ2-7; D possibly corresponds to TRBD2 (6 bases). CDR1 is SNHLY and CDR2 is FYNNEI in the germline V gene. The V gene lost 5 bases and the J gene lost 4 bases, with 9 bases spanning the gap. The CDR3 contains 12 residues. CDR3 loop: CASSLGGYEQYF. CDR3 bases: TGTGCCAGCAGTCTTGGGGGGTACGAGCAGTACTTC.

The gene calls are TRBV5-1 and TRBJ2-7; 10 bases agree with TRBD1. V trimming: 4 bases; J trimming: 1 base; junction bases outside the gene matches: 5. Per the germline V gene, CDR1 is SGHRS and CDR2 is YFSETQ. The CDR3 runs to 15 residues. CDR3: CASSPGTGASYEQYF. In DNA, the CDR3 is TGCGCCAGCAGCCCCGGGACAGGGGCTTCCTACGAGCAGTACTTC.